Listed here are 5 T cell receptor beta chains from one sample, sequenced in a study of graft-versus-host responses after intestinal transplantation (dated by TCRdb to 2020 to 2023). The sample's time point, from its label and the paper: cells obtained before transplantation from donor or recipient. What these receptors recognize is not known. Library preparation employed the immunoSEQ multiplex PCR assay. As stored in TCRdb, this immuneACCESS dataset retains in-frame rearrangements with V and J assigned. A fraction of the clones does not appear; measured against another copy, unresolved V genes explain less than half of the discrepancy, and the remainder lacks a known reason. This sample gives approximately 97,000 clones in total; less than 95% of them show up just once. Approximately 0.064% of the sample is taken by the ten largest. The sample was unstimulated CD8+ T cells sorted from spleen or lymph node cells, taken before transplant. Receptors were obtained from a human donor who was the organ donor for an intestinal transplant.

The chain links TRBV28 to TRBJ1-5, with a tentative D call TRBD1 (6 bases). V dropped 4 bases and J dropped 5 bases, with 12 bases sitting between them. The germline V gene encodes CDR1 MDHEN and CDR2 SYDVKM. The CDR3 has 14 residues. DNA of the CDR3: TGTGCCAGCAGTTCAACAGGGCTTTATCAGCCCCAGCATTTT. This codes for CASSSTGLYQPQHF.

The chain employs TRBV5-1 and TRBJ2-1, with TRBD2 as a possible D gene (5 bases). The V end was cut by 6 bases, the J end by 5 bases, with 15 bases between. The CDR3 covers 14 residues. From germline, CDR1 is SGHRS and CDR2 YFSETQ. The DNA for the CDR3 is TGCGCCAGCACCCAAGGAGGTGGTGACAATGAGCAGTTCTTC. This translates into CASTQGGGDNEQFF.

V usage is TRBV7-9 and J usage is TRBJ2-5, with TRBD1 identical over 7 bases. The CDR3 covers 17 residues. Germline CDR1 SEHNR, CDR2 FQNEAQ (reference sequence). Germline trimming cut 4 bases from V and 11 bases from J; bases unmatched to any gene: 22. CDR3 sequence: CASSSFRDSQLLRVQYF. For the CDR3, the DNA is TGTGCCAGCAGCTCATTCCGGGACAGCCAGCTCCTACGAGTGCAGTACTTC. Full variable domain (outside the CDR3, taken from reference TRBV7-9 and TRBJ2-5): DTGVSQNPRHKITKRGQNVTFRCDPISEHNRLYWYRQTLGQGPEFLTYFQNEAQLEKSRLLSDRFSAERPKGSFSTLEIQRTEQGDSAMYLCASSSFRDSQLLRVQYFGPGTRLLVL.

This sequence joins TRBV11-3 and TRBJ1-1; 7 positions agree with TRBD1. The CDR3 is made up of 13 amino acids. The V gene end was trimmed by 0 bases and the J gene end by 7 bases; junction bases not matched to a gene: 2. CDR1 is SGHNT, CDR2 YENEEA, per germline. This CDR3 is CASSLDWDSEAFF. CDR3 coding DNA: TGTGCCAGCAGCTTAGATTGGGACAGTGAAGCTTTCTTT.

The chain recombines TRBV9 with TRBJ1-4, with 8 bases identical to TRBD1. Per germline, CDR1 SGDLS and CDR2 YYNGEE. CDR3 length: 15 residues. V shed 2 bases and J 4 bases; nucleotides not matched to a gene: 4. CDR3 coding DNA: TGTGCCAGCAGCGTCGCAGGGGGCAGTAATGAAAAACTGTTTTTT. It is translated as CASSVAGGSNEKLFF.